A single sample gave rise to the 9 T cell receptor beta chains below, sequenced in a study of cytomegalovirus exposure and HLA in healthy donors. The PCR ran on 60 Vbeta and 13 Jbeta primers. Profiling relied on immunoSEQ multiplex PCR, and the TCRdb table lists in-frame clones only, not all of them. Seen here are about 82,000 clones, approximately 74% observed once, and the top ten hold more than 5.5%. The sequencing input was PBMCs. Receptor source: a woman in her 50s in good health and CMV-seropositive.

V and J are TRBV9 and TRBJ2-1, with 8 bases lining up with TRBD1. The V and J ends lost 0 bases and 4 bases, in that order; junction bases with no gene match: 3. The CDR3 consists of 15 residues. Germline CDR1 and CDR2: SGDLS and YYNGEE. This CDR3 reads CASSVGDRTYNEQFF. In DNA, the CDR3 is TGTGCCAGCAGCGTAGGGGACAGGACTTACAATGAGCAGTTCTTC.

In this sample, this clone turned up once. The same CDR3 arises from other DNA sequences in this sample as well. This chain uses TRBV2 with TRBJ2-7, with 7 bases fitting TRBD1. V was pared by 8 bases and J by 2 bases, with 6 bases of the junction left unmatched. CDR1 and CDR2 from the germline V gene are SNHLY and FYNNEI. The CDR3 has 13 residues. This chain's CDR3 is CASRDSKTYEQYF. The DNA for the CDR3 is TGTGCCAGCCGGGACAGCAAAACCTACGAGCAGTACTTC. Using reference TRBV2 and TRBJ2-7 for the parts outside the CDR3, the full variable domain is EPEVTQTPSHQVTQMGQEVILRCVPISNHLYFYWYRQILGQKVEFLVSFYNNEISEKSEIFDDQFSVERPDGSNFTLKIRSTKLEDSAMYFCASRDSKTYEQYFGPGTRLTVT.

This chain connects TRBV29-1 to TRBJ1-1, with 11 bases lining up with TRBD1. V lost 0 bases and J lost 6; bases outside the gene matches: 6. The germline V gene has CDR1 SQVTM and CDR2 ANQGSEA. This CDR3 is 15 amino acids long. CDR3 residues: CSVEEGQGVRSEAFF. DNA for the CDR3: TGCAGCGTTGAAGAGGGACAGGGGGTAAGGTCTGAAGCTTTCTTT. Variable domain in full (rest from reference TRBV29-1 and TRBJ1-1): SAVISQKPSRDICQRGTSLTIQCQVDSQVTMMFWYRQQPGQSLTLIATANQGSEATYESGFVIDKFPISRPNLTFSTLTVSNMSPEDSSIYLCSVEEGQGVRSEAFFGQGTRLTVV.

This clone was picked up one time. The chain joins TRBV28 to TRBJ2-2; 7 bases match TRBD2. Germline V gene data show CDR1 as MDHEN and CDR2 as SYDVKM. With V trimmed by 7 bases and J by 4 bases, 3 bases remained unmatched. This CDR3 has 13 amino acids. The CDR3 DNA reads TGTGCCAGCATGGCGGGGGTCACCGGGGAGCTGTTTTTT. As protein: CASMAGVTGELFF.

The genes are TRBV5-1 and TRBJ2-7; TRBD1 matches 11 bases. Germline V gives CDR1 SGHRS, CDR2 YFSETQ. CDR3 size: 13 residues. With V trimmed by 5 bases and J by 5 bases, 3 bases remained unmatched. The CDR3 protein is CASSWTGGDEQYF. The CDR3 DNA reads as TGCGCCAGCAGTTGGACAGGGGGCGACGAGCAGTACTTC.

The rearrangement links TRBV2 to TRBJ1-2; perhaps TRBD1 as D (5 bases). The CDR3 runs 12 residues. Germline V gene lookup returns CDR1 SNHLY and CDR2 FYNNEI. V was trimmed by 8 bases and J by 7 bases, leaving 14 bases between them. CDR3 residues: CASRPGGSGYTF. CDR3 coding DNA: TGTGCCAGCCGACCTGGGGGGAGTGGCTACACCTTC.

The chain couples TRBV5-1 to TRBJ2-5; D remains unclear. This CDR3 comprises 15 residues. Germline V gene sequence: CDR1 SGHRS, CDR2 YFSETQ. V lost 0 bases, J lost 5 bases, and 14 bases lay in between. The CDR3 is CASSLASTALETQYF. The DNA for the CDR3 is TGCGCCAGCAGCTTGGCCTCCACAGCCCTTGAGACCCAGTACTTC.

This clone was seen a few times. The chain links TRBV5-4 to TRBJ1-1; TRBD1 might be the D (6 bases). The V gene's germline CDR1 is SGHNT and CDR2 YYREEE (reference sequence). V lost 6 bases and J 10 bases, leaving 28 bases between the germline ends. This CDR3 is 16 amino acids long. CDR3 sequence (DNA): TGTGCCAGCACTGGAATCCCGGGACAATCACCACCCGGAGCTTTCTTT. It codes for CASTGIPGQSPPGAFF.

V and J are TRBV5-4 and TRBJ1-1; D possibly corresponds to TRBD1 (6 bases). CDR3 length: 15 amino acids. Deletions cut 5 bases from V and 1 base from J, with 15 bases between. From germline, CDR1 is SGHNT and CDR2 YYREEE (reference sequence). The CDR3 loop is CASSPPTGWNTEAFF. CDR3 in DNA: TGTGCCAGCAGTCCCCCGACAGGCTGGAACACTGAAGCTTTCTTT.